This is a list of T cell receptor beta chains from one sample in a study of blood T cells in healthy people across ages. TCRdb reprocessed the 5' RACE reads with MiXCR, giving one entry per CDR3 protein. The sample holds 1.5 million to 2 million distinct CDR3 sequences, roughly a third seen once. What was sequenced was blood. The receptors were gathered from a woman in her twenties or thirties in good health. Both conserved end residues are part of each CDR3. The D gene is left open where the match is weak. Only part of the rows carry a size: once, few, many, or a class if the clone is expanded.

d_gene: .
j_gene: TRBJ2-7
abundance: few
v_gene: TRBV30
CDR3aa: CAWTPLAYSTPNYEQYF
CDR3nt: TGTGCCTGGACCCCACTTGCTTACTCAACCCCTAACTACGAGCAGTACTTC

d_gene: .
j_gene: TRBJ1-2
abundance: once
v_gene: TRBV7-2
CDR3aa: CASSLLSDYDYTF
CDR3nt: TGTGCCAGCAGCTTATTATCTGACTATGACTACACCTTC

d_gene: .
j_gene: TRBJ2-6
abundance: few
v_gene: TRBV11-2
CDR3aa: CASSLATRPGANVLTF
CDR3nt: TGTGCCAGCAGCTTGGCTACTAGGCCTGGGGCCAACGTCCTGACTTTC

d_gene: .
j_gene: TRBJ2-5
abundance: few
v_gene: TRBV27
CDR3aa: CASSLKGSWGETQYF
CDR3nt: TGTGCCAGCAGTTTAAAGGGGAGTTGGGGTGAGACCCAGTACTTC

d_gene: .
j_gene: TRBJ1-2
abundance: .
v_gene: TRBV20-1
CDR3aa: CSQQGTVNTF
CDR3nt: TGCAGTCAGCAGGGGACGGTGAACACCTTC

d_gene: TRBD2
j_gene: TRBJ2-1
abundance: .
v_gene: TRBV3-1
CDR3aa: CASRRGAVDEQFF
CDR3nt: TGTGCCAGCAGGCGGGGGGCTGTCGATGAGCAGTTCTTC

d_gene: TRBD1
j_gene: TRBJ2-5
abundance: few
v_gene: TRBV4-1
CDR3aa: CASRGGRAQETQYF
CDR3nt: TGCGCCAGCAGAGGGGGCAGGGCACAAGAGACCCAGTACTTC

d_gene: TRBD1
j_gene: TRBJ1-2
abundance: .
v_gene: TRBV6-6
CDR3aa: CASSSQPGQRNPGYTF
CDR3nt: TGTGCCAGCAGCTCCCAACCGGGACAGAGGAATCCTGGCTACACCTTC

d_gene: .
j_gene: TRBJ2-3
abundance: .
v_gene: TRBV15
CDR3aa: CATSSIRGHTDTQYF
CDR3nt: TGTGCCACCAGCAGTATAAGGGGTCACACAGATACGCAGTATTTT

d_gene: TRBD2
j_gene: TRBJ2-1
abundance: .
v_gene: TRBV20-1
CDR3aa: CSASWEGHFNEQFF
CDR3nt: TGCAGTGCTAGTTGGGAGGGCCACTTCAATGAGCAGTTCTTC

d_gene: TRBD1
j_gene: TRBJ1-2
abundance: few
v_gene: TRBV7-2
CDR3aa: CASSLAGQGVSYGYTF
CDR3nt: TGTGCCAGCAGCTTAGCGGGACAGGGGGTCTCTTATGGCTACACCTTC

d_gene: TRBD2
j_gene: TRBJ2-5
abundance: few
v_gene: TRBV7-2
CDR3aa: CASSFKTSGGETQYF
CDR3nt: TGTGCCAGCAGCTTCAAGACTAGCGGGGGTGAGACCCAGTACTTC

d_gene: TRBD2
j_gene: TRBJ2-5
abundance: .
v_gene: TRBV10-3
CDR3aa: CPTGLAGARETQYF
CDR3nt: TGTCCCACCGGACTAGCGGGAGCTCGAGAGACCCAGTACTTC

d_gene: .
j_gene: TRBJ2-7
abundance: .
v_gene: TRBV20-1
CDR3aa: CSARGMGAREQYF
CDR3nt: TGCAGTGCTAGAGGGATGGGGGCGAGGGAGCAGTACTTC

d_gene: .
j_gene: TRBJ1-5
abundance: .
v_gene: TRBV2
CDR3aa: CASSQRAGDQPQHF
CDR3nt: TGTGCCAGCAGTCAGAGGGCGGGGGATCAGCCCCAGCATTTT

d_gene: .
j_gene: TRBJ1-4
abundance: .
v_gene: TRBV5-6
CDR3aa: CASSLGHPGNLFF
CDR3nt: TGTGCCAGCAGCTTGGGACACCCTGGAAATCTGTTTTTT

d_gene: .
j_gene: TRBJ1-4
abundance: .
v_gene: TRBV27
CDR3aa: CASSPLGSNEKLFF
CDR3nt: TGTGCCAGCAGTCCCCTGGGGTCTAATGAAAAACTGTTTTTT

d_gene: .
j_gene: TRBJ2-1
abundance: .
v_gene: TRBV5-1
CDR3aa: CASSIPSMGDEQFF
CDR3nt: TGCGCCAGCAGCATCCCTAGCATGGGCGATGAGCAGTTCTTC

d_gene: .
j_gene: TRBJ2-1
abundance: many
v_gene: TRBV28
CDR3aa: CASSFDLVGENEQFF
CDR3nt: TGTGCCAGCAGTTTCGACTTAGTGGGGGAGAATGAGCAGTTCTTC

d_gene: TRBD2
j_gene: TRBJ2-1
abundance: .
v_gene: TRBV11-3
CDR3aa: CASSSTGTSGYNEQFF
CDR3nt: TGTGCCAGCAGCTCCACCGGGACTAGCGGTTACAATGAGCAGTTCTTC

d_gene: TRBD1
j_gene: TRBJ1-1
abundance: .
v_gene: TRBV5-1
CDR3aa: CASSRIGTGNTEAFF
CDR3nt: TGCGCCAGCAGTCGGATCGGGACAGGGAACACTGAAGCTTTCTTT

d_gene: TRBD2
j_gene: TRBJ2-7
abundance: few
v_gene: TRBV18
CDR3aa: CASSPKSSGVYEQYF
CDR3nt: TGTGCCAGCTCACCGAAATCTAGCGGGGTCTACGAGCAGTACTTC

d_gene: .
j_gene: TRBJ2-6
abundance: .
v_gene: TRBV7-8
CDR3aa: CASSFLDGGTNVLTF
CDR3nt: TGTGCCAGCAGTTTCCTCGACGGAGGGACCAACGTCCTGACTTTC

d_gene: TRBD2
j_gene: TRBJ2-1
abundance: .
v_gene: TRBV20-1
CDR3aa: CSALSGRAITYNEQFF
CDR3nt: TGCAGTGCCTTGAGCGGGAGGGCAATAACCTACAATGAGCAGTTCTTC

d_gene: .
j_gene: TRBJ2-1
abundance: .
v_gene: TRBV30
CDR3aa: CAWSAPVNSYNEQFF
CDR3nt: TGTGCCTGGAGTGCTCCGGTCAACTCCTACAATGAGCAGTTCTTC

d_gene: .
j_gene: TRBJ2-3
abundance: few
v_gene: TRBV9
CDR3aa: CASTPMTDTQYF
CDR3nt: TGTGCCAGCACCCCAATGACAGATACGCAGTATTTT

d_gene: .
j_gene: TRBJ1-1
abundance: few
v_gene: TRBV30
CDR3aa: CAWSVLGTEAFF
CDR3nt: TGTGCCTGGAGTGTACTGGGCACTGAAGCTTTCTTT

d_gene: TRBD2
j_gene: TRBJ2-1
abundance: few
v_gene: TRBV15
CDR3aa: CATSRDSSGGANEQFF
CDR3nt: TGTGCCACCAGCAGAGACTCTAGCGGGGGGGCAAATGAGCAGTTCTTC

d_gene: TRBD1
j_gene: TRBJ1-5
abundance: .
v_gene: TRBV20-1
CDR3aa: CSAVDRGRNQPQHF
CDR3nt: TGCAGTGCCGTCGACAGGGGACGGAATCAGCCCCAGCATTTT

d_gene: TRBD2
j_gene: TRBJ2-1
abundance: many
v_gene: TRBV4-2
CDR3aa: CASSQVLAGGFNEQFF
CDR3nt: TGTGCCAGCAGCCAAGTGCTAGCGGGGGGCTTCAATGAGCAGTTCTTC

d_gene: TRBD1
j_gene: TRBJ1-1
abundance: .
v_gene: TRBV5-1
CDR3aa: CASSPGDSLLNTEAFF
CDR3nt: TGCGCCAGCAGCCCAGGGGACAGCCTTCTGAACACTGAAGCTTTCTTT

d_gene: .
j_gene: TRBJ1-2
abundance: .
v_gene: TRBV5-1
CDR3aa: CASSLSDTTDGYTF
CDR3nt: TGCGCCAGCAGCTTGTCGGACACCACGGACGGCTACACCTTC

d_gene: TRBD2
j_gene: TRBJ2-1
abundance: many
v_gene: TRBV3-1
CDR3aa: CASSHDAGTSGRNEQFF
CDR3nt: TGTGCCAGCAGCCATGACGCCGGGACTAGCGGGAGGAATGAGCAGTTCTTC

d_gene: TRBD1
j_gene: TRBJ2-7
abundance: few
v_gene: TRBV7-9
CDR3aa: CASSQGQLHYEQYF
CDR3nt: TGTGCCAGCAGCCAGGGACAGTTACACTACGAGCAGTACTTC

d_gene: .
j_gene: TRBJ1-2
abundance: .
v_gene: TRBV6-5
CDR3aa: CAYQGYTF
CDR3nt: TGTGCCTACCAAGGCTACACCTTC

d_gene: .
j_gene: TRBJ2-7
abundance: .
v_gene: TRBV6-1
CDR3aa: CASSGPGNYEQYF
CDR3nt: TGTGCCAGCAGTGGCCCAGGGAATTACGAGCAGTACTTC

d_gene: TRBD1
j_gene: TRBJ2-1
abundance: .
v_gene: TRBV6-2/TRBV6-3
CDR3aa: CASSTGTGLYNEQFF
CDR3nt: TGTGCCAGCAGTACCGGGACAGGGCTTTACAATGAGCAGTTCTTC

d_gene: .
j_gene: TRBJ2-3
abundance: .
v_gene: TRBV6-1
CDR3aa: CASSEARDHWGDTQYF
CDR3nt: TGTGCCAGCAGTGAAGCCCGGGATCATTGGGGAGATACGCAGTATTTT

d_gene: TRBD2
j_gene: TRBJ2-3
abundance: few
v_gene: TRBV20-1
CDR3aa: CSARTSGRVIDDTQYF
CDR3nt: TGCAGTGCCCGGACTAGCGGGAGAGTAATAGACGATACGCAGTATTTT

d_gene: .
j_gene: TRBJ2-1
abundance: .
v_gene: TRBV11-3
CDR3aa: CASSIQGSYEQFF
CDR3nt: TGTGCCAGCAGCATTCAGGGGTCCTATGAGCAGTTCTTC

d_gene: TRBD1
j_gene: TRBJ1-2
abundance: few
v_gene: TRBV6-1
CDR3aa: CASRVDWDSIYGYTF
CDR3nt: TGTGCCAGCAGAGTTGACTGGGACAGCATCTATGGCTACACCTTC

d_gene: TRBD1
j_gene: TRBJ1-2
abundance: few
v_gene: TRBV27
CDR3aa: CASNLSTGDGYTF
CDR3nt: TGTGCCAGCAACTTATCGACAGGGGATGGCTACACCTTC

d_gene: TRBD2
j_gene: TRBJ2-7
abundance: .
v_gene: TRBV20-1
CDR3aa: CSARDIRGRLYEQYF
CDR3nt: TGCAGTGCTAGAGATATACGCGGGAGGCTCTACGAGCAGTACTTC

d_gene: .
j_gene: TRBJ2-3
abundance: once
v_gene: TRBV27
CDR3aa: CASTPSGPTSTDTQYF
CDR3nt: TGTGCCAGCACCCCTTCCGGCCCCACTAGCACAGATACGCAGTATTTT

d_gene: TRBD1
j_gene: TRBJ2-5
abundance: few
v_gene: TRBV27
CDR3aa: CASSLYPGTAQETQYF
CDR3nt: TGTGCCAGCAGTTTATATCCCGGGACAGCCCAAGAGACCCAGTACTTC

d_gene: TRBD1
j_gene: TRBJ1-4
abundance: .
v_gene: TRBV5-1
CDR3aa: CASSPRTGKDEKLFF
CDR3nt: TGCGCCAGCAGCCCCAGGACAGGGAAGGATGAAAAACTGTTTTTT

d_gene: .
j_gene: TRBJ1-2
abundance: .
v_gene: TRBV4-1
CDR3aa: CANSQEGFGGYTF
CDR3nt: TGCGCCAACAGCCAAGAGGGGTTTGGAGGCTACACCTTC

d_gene: .
j_gene: TRBJ2-1
abundance: .
v_gene: TRBV29-1
CDR3aa: CIVRDRRKGDLGNNEQFF
CDR3nt: TGCATCGTTCGCGATAGGAGGAAAGGAGATTTAGGGAACAATGAGCAGTTCTTC

d_gene: .
j_gene: TRBJ2-1
abundance: .
v_gene: TRBV20-1
CDR3aa: CSIGAPKGDEQVF
CDR3nt: TGCAGTATCGGGGCCCCAAAGGGCGATGAGCAGGTCTTC

d_gene: .
j_gene: TRBJ1-5
abundance: few
v_gene: TRBV6-5
CDR3aa: CASSYSSRGRYSNQPQHF
CDR3nt: TGTGCCAGCAGTTACTCGTCCAGGGGAAGGTATAGCAATCAGCCCCAGCATTTT

d_gene: TRBD2
j_gene: TRBJ2-7
abundance: .
v_gene: TRBV28
CDR3aa: CASSSPAGPQEPQYF
CDR3nt: TGTGCCAGCAGTTCCCCAGCGGGACCGCAAGAGCCCCAGTACTTC

d_gene: TRBD2
j_gene: TRBJ2-1
abundance: .
v_gene: TRBV4-1
CDR3aa: CASSQFWTSGLYNEQFF
CDR3nt: TGCGCCAGCAGCCAGTTTTGGACTAGCGGGTTGTACAATGAGCAGTTCTTC

d_gene: TRBD1
j_gene: TRBJ2-7
abundance: few
v_gene: TRBV7-8
CDR3aa: CASSLGYRGDEQYF
CDR3nt: TGTGCCAGCAGCTTAGGATACAGGGGGGATGAGCAGTACTTC

d_gene: TRBD2
j_gene: TRBJ2-7
abundance: .
v_gene: TRBV27
CDR3aa: CASGISGISEQYF
CDR3nt: TGTGCCAGCGGGATTAGCGGGATCTCCGAGCAGTACTTC